These T cell receptor beta chains were read from a single sample in a study of identical twins' blood T cells. MiXCR was run by TCRdb on the 5' RACE reads, yielding one entry per CDR3 protein. The data contain roughly 340,000 distinct CDR3 sequences, roughly 28% of them singletons. Source material: PBMCs. Receptors were obtained from a woman aged 18 to 55 in good health. CDR3s include the opening cysteine and the closing phenylalanine or tryptophan. Fields, in order: J gene, D gene, clone size, V gene, CDR3 DNA, CDR3 protein. A D gene is named only where the DNA matches it firmly. Clone size appears in some rows only: once, few, many, or a class for an expanded clone.

j_gene: TRBJ1-2
d_gene: TRBD1
abundance: few
v_gene: TRBV3-1
CDR3nt: TGTGCCAGCAGCCAAGATATGAACAGGGGGTCCTATGGCTACACCTTC
CDR3aa: CASSQDMNRGSYGYTF

j_gene: TRBJ1-1
d_gene: TRBD1
abundance: .
v_gene: TRBV20-1
CDR3nt: TGCAGTGCTAGGCCTCCCGGGACAGGGACTGAAGCTTTCTTT
CDR3aa: CSARPPGTGTEAFF

j_gene: TRBJ1-3
d_gene: TRBD1
abundance: few
v_gene: TRBV7-2
CDR3nt: TGTGCCAGCAGCCAGTGGGGGACAGACGGAAACACCATATATTTT
CDR3aa: CASSQWGTDGNTIYF

j_gene: TRBJ2-5
d_gene: .
abundance: many
v_gene: TRBV9
CDR3nt: TGTGCCAGCAGCGTAGCAGACCAAGAGACCCAGTACTTC
CDR3aa: CASSVADQETQYF

j_gene: TRBJ1-5
d_gene: TRBD1
abundance: .
v_gene: TRBV9
CDR3nt: TGTGCCAGCAGCGTATCAGGGGGCTATCAGCCCCAGCATTTT
CDR3aa: CASSVSGGYQPQHF

j_gene: TRBJ1-1
d_gene: .
abundance: .
v_gene: TRBV4-3
CDR3nt: TGCGCCAGCAGCCATTTAGGGGGGGACACTGAAGCTTTCTTT
CDR3aa: CASSHLGGDTEAFF

j_gene: TRBJ1-2
d_gene: TRBD1
abundance: .
v_gene: TRBV11-2
CDR3nt: TGTGCCAACAGCTTACAGGGGGCGAACTATGGCTACACCTTC
CDR3aa: CANSLQGANYGYTF

j_gene: TRBJ2-7
d_gene: .
abundance: few
v_gene: TRBV6-2/TRBV6-3
CDR3nt: TGTGCCAGCAGTTACCACCAGGGCAGCTCCTACGAGCAGTACTTC
CDR3aa: CASSYHQGSSYEQYF

j_gene: TRBJ2-2
d_gene: .
abundance: .
v_gene: TRBV27
CDR3nt: TGTGCCAGCAGTTTCGGGGGAGACCTCGCCGGGGAGCTGTTTTTT
CDR3aa: CASSFGGDLAGELFF

j_gene: TRBJ2-3
d_gene: .
abundance: .
v_gene: TRBV7-2
CDR3nt: TGTGCCAGCAGCGGAGGAATCGCAGATACGCAGTATTTT
CDR3aa: CASSGGIADTQYF

j_gene: TRBJ1-5
d_gene: .
abundance: .
v_gene: TRBV7-9
CDR3nt: TGTGCCAGCAGCAGAACAGGGACTCAGCCCCAGCATTTT
CDR3aa: CASSRTGTQPQHF

j_gene: TRBJ1-3
d_gene: TRBD1
abundance: few
v_gene: TRBV28
CDR3nt: TGTGCCAGCAGTTTAGGGACAGGGTTGGGATCCACCATATATTTT
CDR3aa: CASSLGTGLGSTIYF

j_gene: TRBJ1-1
d_gene: TRBD1
abundance: few
v_gene: TRBV3-1
CDR3nt: TGTGCCAGCAGCCAAAGAAACAGGGGACAGCCTAACACTGAAGCTTTCTTT
CDR3aa: CASSQRNRGQPNTEAFF

j_gene: TRBJ1-2
d_gene: TRBD1
abundance: few
v_gene: TRBV15
CDR3nt: TGTGCCTCCAGCCGCCTTCTTCAGGGGGACTATGGCTACACCTTC
CDR3aa: CASSRLLQGDYGYTF

j_gene: TRBJ2-7
d_gene: .
abundance: few
v_gene: TRBV29-1
CDR3nt: TGCAGCGCTGTCGACAGTCACGAGCAGTACTTC
CDR3aa: CSAVDSHEQYF

j_gene: TRBJ2-3
d_gene: TRBD2
abundance: .
v_gene: TRBV11-2
CDR3nt: TGTGCCAGCAGCTTTATAGCGGGAGGGACAGATACGCAGTATTTT
CDR3aa: CASSFIAGGTDTQYF

j_gene: TRBJ1-6
d_gene: .
abundance: .
v_gene: TRBV7-2
CDR3nt: TGTGCCAGCAGCAGGTTAAATTCACCCCTCCACTTT
CDR3aa: CASSRLNSPLHF

j_gene: TRBJ1-1
d_gene: .
abundance: .
v_gene: TRBV3-1
CDR3nt: TGTGCCAGCAGCGAAAGTGGGCTAAACACTGAAGCTTTCTTT
CDR3aa: CASSESGLNTEAFF

j_gene: TRBJ1-2
d_gene: .
abundance: few
v_gene: TRBV6-5
CDR3nt: TGTGCCAGCGCTCCGATACATATTAACTATGGCTACACCTTC
CDR3aa: CASAPIHINYGYTF

j_gene: TRBJ2-7
d_gene: TRBD1
abundance: few
v_gene: TRBV5-1
CDR3nt: TGCGCCAGCAGCAGGACAGGTTCCCCCTACGAGCAGTACTTC
CDR3aa: CASSRTGSPYEQYF

j_gene: TRBJ1-2
d_gene: TRBD1
abundance: few
v_gene: TRBV25-1
CDR3nt: TGTGCCAGCAGTCATACAGGGGGGAGCGGCTACACCTTC
CDR3aa: CASSHTGGSGYTF

j_gene: TRBJ2-3
d_gene: TRBD1
abundance: .
v_gene: TRBV6-6
CDR3nt: TGTGCCAGCAGCCGCACCCCGAAGGGGGCGACCAGCACAGATACGCAGTATTTT
CDR3aa: CASSRTPKGATSTDTQYF

j_gene: TRBJ2-7
d_gene: TRBD2
abundance: .
v_gene: TRBV20-1
CDR3nt: TGCAGTGCTAGTCTAGCGGGGTACGAGCAGTACTTC
CDR3aa: CSASLAGYEQYF

j_gene: TRBJ1-1
d_gene: .
abundance: .
v_gene: TRBV29-1
CDR3nt: TGCAGCGTGGTAGGGGGGGTGATAGAAGCTTTCTTT
CDR3aa: CSVVGGVIEAFF

j_gene: TRBJ1-3
d_gene: .
abundance: .
v_gene: TRBV20-1
CDR3nt: TGCAGTGCGGGCGGGGGGGCACACTCTGGAAACACCATATATTTT
CDR3aa: CSAGGGAHSGNTIYF

j_gene: TRBJ2-7
d_gene: .
abundance: .
v_gene: TRBV6-6
CDR3nt: TGTGCCACCCAGGACAGCTCCTACGAGCAGTACTTC
CDR3aa: CATQDSSYEQYF

j_gene: TRBJ1-1
d_gene: .
abundance: many
v_gene: TRBV12-3/TRBV12-4
CDR3nt: TGTGCCAGCAGTTTTCAATCTGAAGCTTTCTTT
CDR3aa: CASSFQSEAFF

j_gene: TRBJ1-2
d_gene: .
abundance: .
v_gene: TRBV19
CDR3nt: TGTGCCAGTAGCTACCCCTTGGACCGTTCCGGCTACACCTTC
CDR3aa: CASSYPLDRSGYTF

j_gene: TRBJ2-7
d_gene: TRBD1
abundance: many
v_gene: TRBV5-1
CDR3nt: TGCGCCAGCAGGGGACAGGGAATTTCCTACGAGCAGTACTTC
CDR3aa: CASRGQGISYEQYF

j_gene: TRBJ2-2
d_gene: .
abundance: many
v_gene: TRBV3-1
CDR3nt: TGTGCCAGCCGGACCCGACGGAACACCGGGGAGCTGTTTTTT
CDR3aa: CASRTRRNTGELFF

j_gene: TRBJ1-1
d_gene: TRBD1
abundance: few
v_gene: TRBV12-5
CDR3nt: TGTGCTAGTGGTTTGTTTGACAGGGACACTGAAGCTTTCTTT
CDR3aa: CASGLFDRDTEAFF

j_gene: TRBJ2-3
d_gene: .
abundance: few
v_gene: TRBV7-2
CDR3nt: TGTGCCAGCAGCCGGTACCGGGCAGATACGCAGTATTTT
CDR3aa: CASSRYRADTQYF

j_gene: TRBJ2-2
d_gene: .
abundance: .
v_gene: TRBV10-1
CDR3nt: TGCGCCAGCAGTGAGGGCGTCAGGGGGGAGCTGTTTTTT
CDR3aa: CASSEGVRGELFF

j_gene: TRBJ2-6
d_gene: .
abundance: few
v_gene: TRBV6-5
CDR3nt: TGTGCCAGCAGTGCCGCTGGGGCCAACGTCCTGACTTTC
CDR3aa: CASSAAGANVLTF

j_gene: TRBJ1-5
d_gene: .
abundance: once
v_gene: TRBV7-2
CDR3nt: TGTGCCAGCAGCACCCGGAATGGGCCCCAGCATTTT
CDR3aa: CASSTRNGPQHF

j_gene: TRBJ1-2
d_gene: .
abundance: .
v_gene: TRBV10-3
CDR3nt: TGTGCCATCAGTGAGAGGACCGTGGATGGCTACACCTTC
CDR3aa: CAISERTVDGYTF

j_gene: TRBJ2-7
d_gene: .
abundance: .
v_gene: TRBV2
CDR3nt: TGTGCCAGCAGTGATACCGGGACACCATCCTACGAGCAGTACTTC
CDR3aa: CASSDTGTPSYEQYF

j_gene: TRBJ1-2
d_gene: .
abundance: few
v_gene: TRBV12-5
CDR3nt: TGTGCTAGTGGTTTGGGCGGTAGAAACAACTATGGCTACACCTTC
CDR3aa: CASGLGGRNNYGYTF

j_gene: TRBJ1-5
d_gene: .
abundance: few
v_gene: TRBV20-1
CDR3nt: TGCAGTGCTAGAGCGAGGTTCGCGGGCAATGGGCCCCAGCATTTT
CDR3aa: CSARARFAGNGPQHF

j_gene: TRBJ2-7
d_gene: .
abundance: .
v_gene: TRBV2
CDR3nt: TGTGCCAGCAGATCCGGACTCCGAACGAAGAAGCAGTGCTTC
CDR3aa: CASRSGLRTKKQCF

j_gene: TRBJ2-2
d_gene: .
abundance: .
v_gene: TRBV20-1
CDR3nt: TGCAGTGCTAGTACTGAGACTCTCAAGGGTGCGAACACCGGGGAGCTGTTTTTT
CDR3aa: CSASTETLKGANTGELFF

j_gene: TRBJ2-1
d_gene: TRBD2
abundance: .
v_gene: TRBV6-5
CDR3nt: TGTGCCAGCAGTTACGCGGGAGTGGTTTACAATGAGCAGTTCTTC
CDR3aa: CASSYAGVVYNEQFF

j_gene: TRBJ2-5
d_gene: TRBD2
abundance: .
v_gene: TRBV2
CDR3nt: TGTGCCAGCAGTGATTGGTCGCTAGCGGGTTCTAAGACCCAGTACTTC
CDR3aa: CASSDWSLAGSKTQYF

j_gene: TRBJ1-1
d_gene: .
abundance: .
v_gene: TRBV29-1
CDR3nt: TGCAGCGTTGGGACAGTGAACACTGAAGCTTTCTTT
CDR3aa: CSVGTVNTEAFF

j_gene: TRBJ1-1
d_gene: TRBD1
abundance: .
v_gene: TRBV6-1
CDR3nt: TGTGCCAGCAGTGGACAGGGTGTTACTGAAGCTTTCTTT
CDR3aa: CASSGQGVTEAFF

j_gene: TRBJ2-7
d_gene: .
abundance: few
v_gene: TRBV14
CDR3nt: TGTGCCAGCAGCAGCCAAGTCCACGAGCAGTACTTC
CDR3aa: CASSSQVHEQYF

j_gene: TRBJ1-2
d_gene: .
abundance: .
v_gene: TRBV29-1
CDR3nt: TGCGGCGAACAACGGGGCGGCCTCTATGGCTACACCTTC
CDR3aa: CGEQRGGLYGYTF

j_gene: TRBJ1-4
d_gene: .
abundance: few
v_gene: TRBV9
CDR3nt: TGTGCCAGCAGCGCAAAGGAGGGGGTTTATGAAAAACTGTTTTTT
CDR3aa: CASSAKEGVYEKLFF

j_gene: TRBJ1-6
d_gene: .
abundance: .
v_gene: TRBV6-6
CDR3nt: TGTGCCAGCAGTTATGACAGGTCATATTCACCCCTCCACTTT
CDR3aa: CASSYDRSYSPLHF

j_gene: TRBJ1-5
d_gene: .
abundance: many
v_gene: TRBV6-1
CDR3nt: TGTGCCAGCAGTGAACAGGGCCTTAGCAATCAGCCCCAGCATTTT
CDR3aa: CASSEQGLSNQPQHF

j_gene: TRBJ2-2
d_gene: .
abundance: many
v_gene: TRBV18
CDR3nt: TGTGCCAGCAGCCCGGGTAGAAACACCGGGGAGCTGTTTTTT
CDR3aa: CASSPGRNTGELFF

j_gene: TRBJ2-3
d_gene: TRBD2
abundance: .
v_gene: TRBV5-4
CDR3nt: TGTGCCAGCAGCTTCAAGTCTGCGGGGGGGTCAAGCACAGATACGCAGTATTTT
CDR3aa: CASSFKSAGGSSTDTQYF

j_gene: TRBJ2-1
d_gene: .
abundance: few
v_gene: TRBV27
CDR3nt: TGTGCCAGCAGTTCCGCTGGATTAGGCGGCAATGAGCAGTTCTTC
CDR3aa: CASSSAGLGGNEQFF

j_gene: TRBJ1-2
d_gene: .
abundance: .
v_gene: TRBV15
CDR3nt: TGTGCCACCAGCAGGCCTAACTACTATGGCTACACCTTC
CDR3aa: CATSRPNYYGYTF

j_gene: TRBJ1-1
d_gene: .
abundance: many
v_gene: TRBV20-1
CDR3nt: TGCAGTGCCCCACCGACAGGTCCGATGGCTGAAGCTTTCTTT
CDR3aa: CSAPPTGPMAEAFF

j_gene: TRBJ1-2
d_gene: .
abundance: .
v_gene: TRBV29-1
CDR3nt: TGCAGCGCCACGTTGTCAGGGGACTATGGCTACACCTTC
CDR3aa: CSATLSGDYGYTF

j_gene: TRBJ2-3
d_gene: .
abundance: few
v_gene: TRBV12-3/TRBV12-4
CDR3nt: TGTGCCAGTAGGACAGCTAGCACAGATACGCAGTATTTT
CDR3aa: CASRTASTDTQYF